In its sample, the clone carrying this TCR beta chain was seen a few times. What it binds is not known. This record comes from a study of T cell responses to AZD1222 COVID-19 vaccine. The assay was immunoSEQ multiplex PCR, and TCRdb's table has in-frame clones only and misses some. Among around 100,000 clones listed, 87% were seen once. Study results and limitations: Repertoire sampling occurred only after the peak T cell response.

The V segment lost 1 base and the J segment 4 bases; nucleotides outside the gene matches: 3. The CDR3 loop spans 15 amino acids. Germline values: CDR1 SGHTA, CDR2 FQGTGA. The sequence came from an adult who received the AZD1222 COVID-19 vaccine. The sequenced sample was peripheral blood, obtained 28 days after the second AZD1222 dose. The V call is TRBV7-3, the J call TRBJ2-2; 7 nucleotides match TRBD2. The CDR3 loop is CASSLSGTTTGELFF. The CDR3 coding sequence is TGTGCCAGCAGCTTAAGTGGGACTACCACCGGGGAGCTGTTTTTT. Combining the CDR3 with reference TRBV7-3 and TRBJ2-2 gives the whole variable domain GAGVSQTPSNKVTEKGKYVELRCDPISGHTALYWYRQSLGQGPEFLIYFQGTGAADDSGLPNDRFFAVRPEGSVSTLKIQRTERGDSAVYLCASSLSGTTTGELFFGEGSRLTVL.